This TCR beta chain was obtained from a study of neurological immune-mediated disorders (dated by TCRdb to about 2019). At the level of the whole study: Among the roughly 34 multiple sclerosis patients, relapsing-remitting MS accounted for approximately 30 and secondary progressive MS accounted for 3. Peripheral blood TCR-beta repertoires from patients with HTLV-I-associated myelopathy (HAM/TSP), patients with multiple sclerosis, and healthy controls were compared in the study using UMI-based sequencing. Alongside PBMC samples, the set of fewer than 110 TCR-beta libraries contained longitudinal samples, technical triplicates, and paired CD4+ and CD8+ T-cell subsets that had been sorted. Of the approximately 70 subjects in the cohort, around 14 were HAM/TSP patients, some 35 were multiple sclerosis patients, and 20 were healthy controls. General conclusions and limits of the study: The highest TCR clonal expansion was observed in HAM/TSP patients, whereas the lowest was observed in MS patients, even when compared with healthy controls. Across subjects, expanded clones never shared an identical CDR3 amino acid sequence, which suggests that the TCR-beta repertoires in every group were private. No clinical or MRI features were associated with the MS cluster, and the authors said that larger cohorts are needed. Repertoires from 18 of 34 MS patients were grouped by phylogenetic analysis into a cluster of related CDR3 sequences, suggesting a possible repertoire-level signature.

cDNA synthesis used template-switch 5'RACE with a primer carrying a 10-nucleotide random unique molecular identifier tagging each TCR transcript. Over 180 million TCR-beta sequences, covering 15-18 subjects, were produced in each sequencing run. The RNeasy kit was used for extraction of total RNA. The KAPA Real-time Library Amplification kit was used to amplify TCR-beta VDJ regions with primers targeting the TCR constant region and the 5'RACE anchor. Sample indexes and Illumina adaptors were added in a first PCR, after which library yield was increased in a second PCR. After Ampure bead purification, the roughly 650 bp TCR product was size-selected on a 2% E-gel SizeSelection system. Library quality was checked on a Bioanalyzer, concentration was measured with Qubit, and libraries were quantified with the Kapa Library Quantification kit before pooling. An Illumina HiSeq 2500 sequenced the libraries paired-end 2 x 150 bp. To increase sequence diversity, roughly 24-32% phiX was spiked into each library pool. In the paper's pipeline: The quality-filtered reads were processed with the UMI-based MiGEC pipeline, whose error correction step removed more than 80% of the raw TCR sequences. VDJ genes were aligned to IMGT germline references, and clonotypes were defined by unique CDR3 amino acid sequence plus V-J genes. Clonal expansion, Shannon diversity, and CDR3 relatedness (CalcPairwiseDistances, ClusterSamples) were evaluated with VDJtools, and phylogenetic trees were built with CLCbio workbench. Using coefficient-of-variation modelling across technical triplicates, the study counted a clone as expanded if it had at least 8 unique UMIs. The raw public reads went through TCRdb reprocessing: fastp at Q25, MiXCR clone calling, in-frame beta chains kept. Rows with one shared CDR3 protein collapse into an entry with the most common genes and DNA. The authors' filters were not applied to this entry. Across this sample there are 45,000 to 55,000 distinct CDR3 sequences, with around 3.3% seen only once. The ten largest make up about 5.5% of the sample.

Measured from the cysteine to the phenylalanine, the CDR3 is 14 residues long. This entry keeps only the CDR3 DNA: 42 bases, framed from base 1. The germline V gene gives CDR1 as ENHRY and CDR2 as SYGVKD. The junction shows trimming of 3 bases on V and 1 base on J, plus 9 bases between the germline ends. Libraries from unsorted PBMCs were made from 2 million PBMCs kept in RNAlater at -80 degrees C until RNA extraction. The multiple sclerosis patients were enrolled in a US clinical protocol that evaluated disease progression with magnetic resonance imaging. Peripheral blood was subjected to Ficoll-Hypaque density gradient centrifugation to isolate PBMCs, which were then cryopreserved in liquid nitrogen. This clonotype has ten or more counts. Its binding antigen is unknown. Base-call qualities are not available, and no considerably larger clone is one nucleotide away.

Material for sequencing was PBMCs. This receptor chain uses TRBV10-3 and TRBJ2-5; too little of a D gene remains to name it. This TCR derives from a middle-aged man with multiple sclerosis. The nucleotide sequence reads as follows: TGTGCCATCAGTGAACCGGCTAGCCAAGAGACCCAGTACTTC. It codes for CAISEPASQETQYF.